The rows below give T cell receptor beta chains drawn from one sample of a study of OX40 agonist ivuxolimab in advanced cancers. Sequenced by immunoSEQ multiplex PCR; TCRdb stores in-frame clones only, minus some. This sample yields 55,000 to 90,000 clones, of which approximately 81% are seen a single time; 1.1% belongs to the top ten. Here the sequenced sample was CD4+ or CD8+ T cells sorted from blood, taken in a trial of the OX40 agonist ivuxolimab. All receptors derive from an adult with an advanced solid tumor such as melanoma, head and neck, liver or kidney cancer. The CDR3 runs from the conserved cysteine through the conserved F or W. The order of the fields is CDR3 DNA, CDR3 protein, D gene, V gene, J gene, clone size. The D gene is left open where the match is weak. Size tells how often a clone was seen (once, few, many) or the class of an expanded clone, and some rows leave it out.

CDR3nt: TGTGCCAGCAGCTTAGGGCAGGGGCAGCCCCAGCATTTT
CDR3aa: CASSLGQGQPQHF
d_gene: -
v_gene: TRBV7-2
j_gene: TRBJ1-5
abundance: -

CDR3nt: TGTGCCAGCAGTACGACAGGGGCTAGCAATCAGCCCCAGCATTTT
CDR3aa: CASSTTGASNQPQHF
d_gene: TRBD1
v_gene: TRBV6-5
j_gene: TRBJ1-5
abundance: -

CDR3nt: TGTGCCAGCTCCTCAGGGACAGGGTTCACAGATACGCAGTATTTT
CDR3aa: CASSSGTGFTDTQYF
d_gene: TRBD1
v_gene: TRBV18
j_gene: TRBJ2-3
abundance: -

CDR3nt: TGCGCCAGCAGCTCCCCCGGACTAGCGGGGGGAACCGGGGAGCTGTTTTTT
CDR3aa: CASSSPGLAGGTGELFF
d_gene: TRBD2
v_gene: TRBV5-1
j_gene: TRBJ2-2
abundance: -

CDR3nt: TGTGCCAGCAGCGCCGGGACTAGCGGGGGGGTCGGGGGGGAGACCCAGTACTTC
CDR3aa: CASSAGTSGGVGGETQYF
d_gene: TRBD2
v_gene: TRBV9
j_gene: TRBJ2-5
abundance: -

CDR3nt: TGTGCCAGCAGTACTAGCGGGGGGGCCTCCGGGGAGCTGTTTTTT
CDR3aa: CASSTSGGASGELFF
d_gene: TRBD2
v_gene: TRBV6-6
j_gene: TRBJ2-2
abundance: -

CDR3nt: TGCGCCAGCAGCTTTCCGAGGGACAGGGGTTTGGGGAGTAACTATGGCTACACCTTC
CDR3aa: CASSFPRDRGLGSNYGYTF
d_gene: TRBD1
v_gene: TRBV5-1
j_gene: TRBJ1-2
abundance: -

CDR3nt: TGCGCCAGCAGTCAATGGGGAGAGACCCAGTACTTC
CDR3aa: CASSQWGETQYF
d_gene: -
v_gene: TRBV23-1
j_gene: TRBJ2-5
abundance: -

CDR3nt: TGTGCCAGCAGAGCCACTAGCGGGGGCACAGATACGCAGTATTTT
CDR3aa: CASRATSGGTDTQYF
d_gene: TRBD2
v_gene: TRBV6-1
j_gene: TRBJ2-3
abundance: -

CDR3nt: TGTGCCAGCAGCCAAGATGCCGGGGGACAATCCTACGAGCAGTACTTC
CDR3aa: CASSQDAGGQSYEQYF
d_gene: -
v_gene: TRBV4-2
j_gene: TRBJ2-7
abundance: few

CDR3nt: TGTGCCAGCAGCTTCGCCTCCCCGCTTCAGGGGGCGTCTGGCGAGCAGTACTTC
CDR3aa: CASSFASPLQGASGEQYF
d_gene: TRBD1
v_gene: TRBV7-6
j_gene: TRBJ2-7
abundance: -

CDR3nt: TGTGCCAGCAGCGACAGGGCCTTAGACTACGAGCAGTACTTC
CDR3aa: CASSDRALDYEQYF
d_gene: TRBD1
v_gene: TRBV6-5
j_gene: TRBJ2-7
abundance: -

CDR3nt: TGTGCCTGGAGTGTAGCGGACCTTAGCAATCAGCCCCAGCATTTT
CDR3aa: CAWSVADLSNQPQHF
d_gene: -
v_gene: TRBV30
j_gene: TRBJ1-5
abundance: -

CDR3nt: TGTGCCAGCCGGACAGGGGTCGGGGCCAACGTCCTGACTTTC
CDR3aa: CASRTGVGANVLTF
d_gene: TRBD1
v_gene: TRBV6-5
j_gene: TRBJ2-6
abundance: -

CDR3nt: TGTGCAAATCAGAGGGGCCGGATGAACACTGAAGCTTTCTTT
CDR3aa: CANQRGRMNTEAFF
d_gene: -
v_gene: TRBV13
j_gene: TRBJ1-1
abundance: -

CDR3nt: TGTGCCAGCAGCCCCGCTGTGGGGGGGCCCCAAGAGACCCAGTACTTC
CDR3aa: CASSPAVGGPQETQYF
d_gene: -
v_gene: TRBV13
j_gene: TRBJ2-5
abundance: -

CDR3nt: TGTGCCAGCAGCTCAGGCTCGACCGCAGGATCCTCTGGAAACACCATATATTTT
CDR3aa: CASSSGSTAGSSGNTIYF
d_gene: -
v_gene: TRBV7-8
j_gene: TRBJ1-3
abundance: -

CDR3nt: TGTGCCAGCAGCTCATCCGGGACAGGGAGTACCCAGTACTTC
CDR3aa: CASSSSGTGSTQYF
d_gene: TRBD1
v_gene: TRBV7-7
j_gene: TRBJ2-5
abundance: -

CDR3nt: TGTGCCAGCAGCTTATCCACTGTTTCGGGCTATGGCTACACCTTC
CDR3aa: CASSLSTVSGYGYTF
d_gene: -
v_gene: TRBV7-9
j_gene: TRBJ1-2
abundance: -

CDR3nt: TGTGCCAGCACCGGACGGTCTAATCAGCCCCAGCATTTT
CDR3aa: CASTGRSNQPQHF
d_gene: -
v_gene: TRBV6-1
j_gene: TRBJ1-5
abundance: -

CDR3nt: TGTGCCAGCAGTCGAACGGGTCTCATGAACACTGAAGCTTTCTTT
CDR3aa: CASSRTGLMNTEAFF
d_gene: -
v_gene: TRBV28
j_gene: TRBJ1-1
abundance: -

CDR3nt: TGTGCCAGCGCCGAAGGGACTAATCTTTACAATGAGCAGTTCTTC
CDR3aa: CASAEGTNLYNEQFF
d_gene: TRBD2
v_gene: TRBV5-4
j_gene: TRBJ2-1
abundance: -